A single sample is the source of the 30 T cell receptor beta chains below, sequenced in a study of CD8 T cells in ankylosing spondylitis. General study results and limits: Ankylosing spondylitis blood appeared to be characterized by a TCR beta motif of about eight highly homologous variants.

No antigen has been assigned to these receptors. TCRdb called the 5' RACE reads again in MiXCR, with one record for every CDR3 protein. The table shows 700,000 to 1,000,000 distinct CDR3 sequences, with 12% occurring only once. Sequenced material: blood, either unsorted or a sorted T cell fraction (not recorded which). The origin of the receptors is a male donor with ankylosing spondylitis.

This clonotype was observed a few times. This chain joins TRBV7-9 and TRBJ2-1, with 16 bases matching TRBD2. CDR3 size: 15 residues. Germline assignment: CDR1 SEHNR and CDR2 FQNEAQ (reference sequence). The junction had 4 bases not matched to a gene; V was cut back by 5 bases and J by 9 bases. The CDR3 sequence is CASSRGTSGGGEQFF. In DNA form, the CDR3 reads TGTGCCAGCAGCAGAGGGACTAGCGGGGGGGGTGAGCAGTTCTTC.

Note on this clonotype: This may be a read error, as it is one base from a much larger clone. The rearrangement uses TRBV6-2 or TRBV6-3 and TRBJ2-1, with TRBD2 matching over 8 bases. V lost 8 bases to trimming and J lost 2 bases; unmatched junction nucleotides: 2. The CDR3 sequence is 13 residues long. The germline CDR1 and CDR2 sequences are MNHEY and SVGEGT. The CDR3 bases are TGTGCCAGCCGGGAGGGCCCCTACAATGAGCAGTTCTTC. Translation: CASREGPYNEQFF.

This clonotype was counted a few times. The V call is TRBV4-3, the J call TRBJ2-1; 10 bases fit TRBD2. Germline-derived CDR1 and CDR2 are LGHNA and YSLEER. The CDR3 totals 15 residues. V was clipped by 5 bases and J by 4 bases; unmatched bases: 5. The CDR3 is CASSFGLAEYNEQFF. CDR3 nucleotides: TGCGCCAGCAGCTTTGGACTAGCGGAGTACAATGAGCAGTTCTTC.

The gene calls are TRBV20-1 and TRBJ2-5, with 8 positions matching TRBD2. The J segment lost 5 bases and the V segment lost 8 bases, leaving 10 bases of the junction unmatched. The CDR3 length is 13 residues. From germline, CDR1 is DFQATT and CDR2 SNEGSKA (reference sequence). The CDR3 loop reads CSRRAGVAETQYF. In nucleotides, the CDR3 is TGCAGTCGCCGAGCGGGAGTGGCGGAGACCCAGTACTTC.

The chain employs TRBV10-3 and TRBJ1-1; D is perhaps TRBD1 (6 bases). From germline, CDR1 is ENHRY and CDR2 SYGVKD. CDR3 length: 12 residues. V gave up 10 bases and J gave up 3 bases, with 12 bases separating them. The CDR3 protein is CATKDSHTEAFF. The CDR3 bases are TGTGCCACCAAGGACAGCCACACTGAAGCTTTCTTT.

This sequence joins TRBV10-1 and TRBJ2-5; D is possibly TRBD2 (6 bases). The CDR3 sequence is 14 residues long. Germline lookup yields CDR1 WNHNN and CDR2 SYGVQD (reference sequence). V lost 5 bases to trimming and J lost 7 bases, with 17 bases between them. The CDR3 loop is CASSSLARTATQYF. The CDR3 DNA sequence: TGCGCCAGCAGTTCCCTAGCGAGAACGGCGACCCAGTACTTC.

There are a few counts of this clonotype. This chain joins TRBV5-1 and TRBJ2-1; D is perhaps TRBD2 (5 bases). V was shortened by 0 bases and J by 2 bases, with 9 bases between the two germline ends. The germline gives CDR1 SGHRS, CDR2 YFSETQ. The CDR3 totals 15 residues. This CDR3 is CASSLVGDPYNEQFF. The CDR3 DNA reads TGCGCCAGCAGCTTGGTCGGGGATCCCTACAATGAGCAGTTCTTC.

Only a few counts were recorded for this clonotype. This chain uses TRBV4-3 with TRBJ1-1, with D hard to call. CDR1 is LGHNA and CDR2 is YSLEER in the germline V gene. The CDR3 has 15 amino acids. Deletions cut 0 bases from V and 2 bases from J, with 10 bases between. The CDR3 reads CASSQDERLNTEAFF. As DNA, the CDR3 is TGCGCCAGCAGCCAAGATGAACGGTTAAACACTGAAGCTTTCTTT.

This clonotype was seen only a few times. This CDR3 reads CASSAVNPFRYEQFF. CDR3 bases: TGTGCCAGCAGTGCCGTTAACCCCTTTCGCTATGAGCAGTTCTTC. V and J are TRBV27 and TRBJ2-1; D remains unclear. Germline V gene data show CDR1 as MNHEY and CDR2 as SMNVEV (reference sequence). The CDR3 length is 15 residues. V shed 5 bases and J shed 8 bases, with 19 bases lying between them.

This clonotype was observed a few times. CDR3: CASSPGTGHYEQYF. CDR3 coding DNA: TGCGCCAGCAGCCCCGGGACAGGGCACTACGAGCAGTACTTC. The rearrangement joins TRBV5-1 to TRBJ2-7, with 9 positions matching TRBD1. The CDR3 is 14 residues long. The V and J ends lost 4 bases and 3 bases, in that order; junction bases with no gene match: 5. Germline lookup yields CDR1 SGHRS and CDR2 YFSETQ.

This clonotype was detected many times. This sequence joins TRBV11-2 and TRBJ2-1; 11 positions agree with TRBD2. The CDR3 consists of 15 residues. CDR1 SGHAT and CDR2 FQNNGV come from the germline V gene. V lost 2 bases to trimming and J lost 7 bases; unmatched junction nucleotides: 4. The CDR3 spells CASSLRLAGSNEQFF. The CDR3 DNA reads as TGTGCCAGCAGCTTACGACTAGCGGGAAGTAATGAGCAGTTCTTC. Based on the CDR3 plus reference TRBV11-2 and TRBJ2-1, the full variable domain is EAGVAQSPRYKIIEKRQSVAFWCNPISGHATLYWYQQILGQGPKLLIQFQNNGVVDDSQLPKDRFSAERLKGVDSTLKIQPAKLEDSAVYLCASSLRLAGSNEQFFGPGTRLTVL.

The V and J genes are TRBV28 and TRBJ2-3; 7 nucleotides line up with TRBD2. Germline CDR1 and CDR2: MDHEN and SYDVKM. There are 16 residues in the CDR3. Unmatched junction bases numbered 5, after V lost 1 base and J lost 1 base. The CDR3 here is CASSLSSGWGTDTQYF. The CDR3 coding sequence is TGTGCCAGCAGTTTATCTAGCGGATGGGGCACAGATACGCAGTATTTT.

This rearrangement joins TRBV3-1 to TRBJ2-3; 9 positions match TRBD2. Germline CDR1 LGHDT, CDR2 YNNKEL (reference sequence). There are 19 residues in the CDR3. J was trimmed by 2 bases and V by 4 bases; bases with no gene match: 16. Written as DNA, the CDR3 is TGTGCCAGCAGCCCCGGACAGGTTAGCGGGAGACCTCTCACAGATACGCAGTATTTT. As protein: CASSPGQVSGRPLTDTQYF.

This clonotype was found a few times. The chain carries TRBV7-9 and TRBJ1-4; D unresolved. From germline, CDR1 is SEHNR and CDR2 FQNEAQ (reference sequence). The CDR3 runs 15 residues. V was cut by 0 bases and J by 8 bases, with 13 bases left in between. The CDR3 DNA sequence: TGTGCCAGCAGCTTAGCTTACCGCGAGAAGGAAAAACTGTTTTTT. Its protein is CASSLAYREKEKLFF. Full variable domain (outside the CDR3, taken from reference TRBV7-9 and TRBJ1-4): DTGVSQNPRHKITKRGQNVTFRCDPISEHNRLYWYRQTLGQGPEFLTYFQNEAQLEKSRLLSDRFSAERPKGSFSTLEIQRTEQGDSAMYLCASSLAYREKEKLFFGSGTQLSVL.

This chain uses TRBV4-2 with TRBJ1-4, with a weak D call TRBD1 (5 bases). Germline assignment: CDR1 LGHNA and CDR2 YNFKEQ. The CDR3 covers 16 residues. V was clipped by 1 base and J by 8 bases, with 17 bases between them. The CDR3 bases are TGTGCCAGCAGCCAAGGCCAGGGCGTGACTTCAGAAAAACTGTTTTTT. It is translated as CASSQGQGVTSEKLFF.

This clonotype was counted at least ten times. J is TRBJ2-7 and V is TRBV7-2, with D possibly TRBD1 on 5 matching bases. The CDR3 sequence is 15 residues long. V was clipped by 2 bases and J by 1 base, with 12 bases between them. The V gene's germline CDR1 is SGHTA and CDR2 FQGNSA. Written as DNA, the CDR3 is TGTGCCAGCAGCTTACAGGGTCTTCCGTCCTACGAGCAGTACTTC. This translates into CASSLQGLPSYEQYF.

V usage is TRBV6-5 and J usage is TRBJ1-2; D ambiguous. CDR3 size: 13 residues. Trimming removed 5 bases at V and 7 bases at J, with 14 bases between. The V gene's germline CDR1 is MNHEY and CDR2 SVGAGI. Here the CDR3 reads CASSPRELTGYTF. In DNA form, the CDR3 reads TGTGCCAGCAGTCCACGAGAGTTAACTGGCTACACCTTC.

This clonotype was seen only a few times. The rearrangement uses TRBV5-1 and TRBJ2-7, with 9 bases fitting TRBD2. The trim removed 4 bases at V and 3 bases at J, leaving 8 bases unmatched. The germline V gene has CDR1 SGHRS and CDR2 YFSETQ. The CDR3 covers 15 residues. The CDR3 loop is CASSPAPAGGYEQYF. In DNA, the CDR3 is TGCGCCAGCAGCCCTGCCCCAGCGGGAGGCTACGAGCAGTACTTC.

J is TRBJ1-4 and V is TRBV5-1; unclear D gene. Germline loops: CDR1 SGHRS, CDR2 YFSETQ. The CDR3 has 14 residues. V was trimmed by 0 bases and J by 7 bases, leaving 10 bases between them. CDR3 bases: TGCGCCAGCAGCTTGGGGGTCCCTATTGAAAAACTGTTTTTT. It is translated as CASSLGVPIEKLFF.

This clonotype was detected a few times. V and J are TRBV6-2 or TRBV6-3 and TRBJ1-5; D is uncertain. With 8 bases removed from V and 0 bases from J, the gap between germline ends came to 8 bases. The CDR3 has 13 amino acids. Germline V gene lookup returns CDR1 MNHEY and CDR2 SVGEGT. In DNA, the CDR3 is TGTGCCAGCCGGAGTTATAGCAATCAGCCCCAGCATTTT. Its translation: CASRSYSNQPQHF.

The sample holds many counts of this clonotype. Written as DNA, the CDR3 is TGTGCCAGCAGTTATTCGGGGGCGGGCTACACCTTC. Amino acid sequence: CASSYSGAGYTF. V usage is TRBV6-6 and J usage is TRBJ1-2, with D maybe TRBD1 (6 bases). The CDR3 extends over 12 amino acids. The V gene lost 3 bases and the J gene lost 8 bases, with 10 bases spanning the gap. Germline CDR1 and CDR2: MNHNY and SVGAGI (reference sequence).

This clonotype was counted only a few times. The chain employs TRBV11-2 and TRBJ2-2; 9 bases are shared with TRBD1. Germline V gene sequence: CDR1 SGHAT, CDR2 FQNNGV. With 5 bases clipped from V and 3 bases from J, the junction kept 7 bases outside the gene matches. The CDR3 consists of 16 residues. The CDR3 DNA follows: TGTGCCAGCAGCCCGTACAGGGGGCGCGACACCGGGGAGCTGTTTTTT. This gives the protein CASSPYRGRDTGELFF.

This clonotype was observed a handful of times. V and J are TRBV27 and TRBJ1-5, with TRBD1 identical over 8 bases. The CDR3 has 15 amino acids. Germline-derived CDR1 and CDR2 are MNHEY and SMNVEV (reference sequence). Germline trimming cut 5 bases from V and 5 bases from J; bases unmatched to any gene: 8. CDR3 protein: CASSKAYRGDQPQHF. The DNA of the CDR3 is TGTGCCAGCAGTAAGGCCTACAGGGGGGATCAGCCCCAGCATTTT.

The gene calls are TRBV20-1 and TRBJ2-7, with D maybe TRBD1 (5 bases). The germline CDR1 and CDR2 sequences are DFQATT and SNEGSKA (reference sequence). V was trimmed by 2 bases and J by 10 bases, leaving 15 bases between them. The CDR3 covers 12 residues. The CDR3 is CSARPLRQPQYF. In DNA form, the CDR3 reads TGCAGTGCTAGACCCTTAAGACAGCCTCAGTACTTC.

The chain employs TRBV11-2 and TRBJ2-4; D assignment may be TRBD1 or TRBD2 (5 bases each). CDR3 length equals 16 residues. V was trimmed by 4 bases and J by 11 bases, leaving 24 bases between them. CDR1 is SGHAT, CDR2 FQNNGV, per germline. The DNA for the CDR3 is TGTGCCAGCAGCTCTTTCCAGGGAGTGACGAGCAGCGTTCAGTACTTC. This translates into CASSSFQGVTSSVQYF.

The J gene is TRBJ2-3, the V gene TRBV7-2, with 13 bases aligning to TRBD2. V trimming: 4 bases; J trimming: 7 bases; junction bases outside the gene matches: 8. This CDR3 comprises 16 residues. Germline assignment: CDR1 SGHTA and CDR2 FQGNSA. CDR3 residues: CASSSLGLAGENTQYF. CDR3 sequence (DNA): TGTGCCAGCAGCTCCCTAGGACTAGCGGGGGAGAATACGCAGTATTTT.

The genes are TRBV5-1 and TRBJ2-7; D uncertain. The germline V gene has CDR1 SGHRS and CDR2 YFSETQ. CDR3 length equals 14 residues. V gave up 4 bases and J gave up 0 bases, with 11 bases separating them. The CDR3, as DNA: TGCGCCAGCAGCCCTGCAGGTAGCTCCTACGAGCAGTACTTC. This translates into CASSPAGSSYEQYF. The complete variable domain, with remaining parts taken from reference TRBV5-1 and TRBJ2-7, reads KAGVTQTPRYLIKTRGQQVTLSCSPISGHRSVSWYQQTPGQGLQFLFEYFSETQRNKGNFPGRFSGRQFSNSRSEMNVSTLELGDSALYLCASSPAGSSYEQYFGPGTRLTVT.

The V gene is TRBV20-1, the J gene TRBJ2-2, with 8 positions matching TRBD2. There are 14 residues in the CDR3. Germline CDR1 is DFQATT and CDR2 is SNEGSKA (reference sequence). The CDR3, as DNA: TGCAGCGTAGCCTACGGGGGGGCCACCGGGGAGCTGTTTTTT. This codes for CSVAYGGATGELFF.

This clonotype was counted many times. This chain uses TRBV30 with TRBJ1-5; D gene uncertain. Trimming pared 2 bases from V and 6 bases from J, leaving 20 bases between. This CDR3 is built from 16 residues. The germline V gene encodes CDR1 GTSNPN and CDR2 SVGIG (reference sequence). The CDR3 bases are TGTGCCTGGAGTCCGGGATTTCCGGGAAGTGGTCAGCCCCAGCATTTT. It specifies CAWSPGFPGSGQPQHF. Supplemented by reference TRBV30 and TRBJ1-5, the full variable domain reads SQTIHQWPATLVQPVGSPLSLECTVEGTSNPNLYWYRQAAGRGLQLLFYSVGIGQISSEVPQNLSASRPQDRQFILSSKKLLLSDSGFYLCAWSPGFPGSGQPQHFGDGTRLSIL.

This sequence joins TRBV18 and TRBJ1-2, with unresolved D. CDR3 length: 17 amino acids. Germline lookup yields CDR1 KGHSH and CDR2 LQKENI. V was trimmed by 2 bases and J by 1 base, leaving 17 bases between them. The CDR3 loop reads CASSPKREAGFNYGYTF. The CDR3 DNA follows: TGTGCCAGCTCACCAAAGCGGGAGGCAGGTTTTAACTATGGCTACACCTTC.